The next 9 T cell receptor beta chains were all read from a single sample in a study of identical twins. TCRdb re-derived calls from the 5' RACE reads in MiXCR, one entry per CDR3 protein. The table has fewer than 900,000 distinct CDR3 sequences, 15% to 20% seen once. These data were also reused for a study on T cells expressing NK-cell markers.

Sequencing used PBMCs. Receptors were obtained from a woman between 18 and 30 years old in good health.

This clonotype has ten or more counts. The rearrangement links TRBV7-9 to TRBJ1-1; 7 positions match TRBD1. This CDR3 contains 12 residues. Germline V gene sequence: CDR1 SEHNR, CDR2 FQNEAQ (reference sequence). Losses at the gene ends were 6 bases for V and 8 bases for J; bases not matched to a gene: 6. The DNA of the CDR3 is TGTGCCAGCAGACCACAGGGGACGGAAGCTTTCTTT. It codes for CASRPQGTEAFF.

This sequence joins TRBV7-6 and TRBJ2-7; no clear D. This CDR3 contains 13 residues. V was cut by 4 bases and J by 7 bases, with 14 bases left in between. Germline CDR1 and CDR2: SGHVS and FNYEAQ. This CDR3 reads CASSSLGPEEQYF. The CDR3 DNA reads TGTGCCAGCAGCTCCTTAGGGCCGGAAGAGCAGTACTTC. The variable domain in full, with the rest retrieved from reference TRBV7-6 and TRBJ2-7, is GAGVSQSPRYKVTKRGQDVALRCDPISGHVSLYWYRQALGQGPEFLTYFNYEAQQDKSGLPNDRFSAERPEGSISTLTIQRTEQRDSAMYRCASSSLGPEEQYFGPGTRLTVT.

This clonotype has ten or more counts. V gene TRBV7-9 combines with J gene TRBJ1-2; D is unclear. The CDR3 runs 12 residues. Germline CDR1 and CDR2: SEHNR and FQNEAQ (reference sequence). V was shortened by 3 bases and J by 8 bases, with 10 bases between the two germline ends. CDR3 DNA sequence: TGTGCCAGCAGCTTCCGGGAACGGGGCTACACCTTC. This gives the protein CASSFRERGYTF.

The rearrangement links TRBV6-2 or TRBV6-3 to TRBJ2-1, with 12 bases lining up with TRBD2. Germline values: CDR1 MNHEY, CDR2 SVGEGT. Trimming cost V 6 bases and J 6 bases; bases outside gene matches: 6. The CDR3 is 15 residues long. CDR3 sequence reads: CASRRLAGGLNEQFF. DNA of the CDR3: TGTGCCAGCAGACGTCTAGCGGGAGGGCTCAATGAGCAGTTCTTC.

This rearrangement joins TRBV12-3 or TRBV12-4 to TRBJ2-1; D ambiguous. V was cut by 6 bases and J by 10 bases, with 19 bases left in between. This CDR3 has 14 amino acids. Here the CDR3 reads CASSTGPALREQFF. The CDR3 bases are TGTGCCAGCAGCACCGGCCCAGCCCTTCGGGAGCAGTTCTTC.

This clonotype was seen many times. V gene TRBV20-1 combines with J gene TRBJ2-1; TRBD1 agrees at 7 bases. The germline gives CDR1 DFQATT, CDR2 SNEGSKA (reference sequence). The CDR3 contains 13 residues. The V and J ends lost 0 bases and 4 bases, in that order; junction bases with no gene match: 0. CDR3 nucleotide sequence: TGCAGTGCTAGAGAACAGGGGTACAATGAGCAGTTCTTC. The encoded protein is CSAREQGYNEQFF.

The chain recombines TRBV5-1 with TRBJ2-1; 13 bases fit TRBD2. Germline V lookup: CDR1 SGHRS, CDR2 YFSETQ. With 5 bases clipped from V and 8 bases from J, the junction kept 13 bases outside the gene matches. The CDR3 has 17 amino acids. The CDR3 coding sequence is TGCGCCAGCAGGTTAACACCGGGACTAGCGGGACCCGATGAGCAGTTCTTC. It encodes CASRLTPGLAGPDEQFF.

This clonotype occurred a few times. The J gene is TRBJ2-7, the V gene TRBV6-5; D unclear. Germline-derived CDR1 and CDR2 are MNHEY and SVGAGI. V shed 0 bases and J shed 7 bases, with 10 bases lying between them. The CDR3 extends over 13 amino acids. CDR3 residues: CASSYSQLREQYF. CDR3 in DNA: TGTGCCAGCAGTTACTCCCAACTGCGTGAGCAGTACTTC.

The genes are TRBV29-1 and TRBJ2-1; 8 bases fit TRBD1. This CDR3 has 14 amino acids. Germline-derived CDR1 and CDR2 are SQVTM and ANQGSEA. With V trimmed by 3 bases and J by 2 bases, 3 bases remained unmatched. CDR3 sequence reads: CSVDLGQAYNEQFF. In DNA, the CDR3 is TGCAGCGTTGATTTGGGACAGGCCTACAATGAGCAGTTCTTC.